This T cell receptor beta chain was identified during a study of CD8+CD57+ T cells in acquired aplastic anemia. Study overall: Sorted cells (CD4+ and CD8+) yielded DNA amounts that averaged around 3.5 ug. Study-wide results and limits: Simpson's diversity of CD8+ cells was not significantly different in patients compared with controls. It was found that 25 to 35 CD8+ CDR3 sequences were shared between patients and controls.

V was cut by 5 bases and J by 11 bases, with 21 bases left in between. Looked up from germline, CDR1 is LNHNV and CDR2 is YYDKDF (reference sequence). The CDR3 sequence is 14 residues long. As concerns this clonotype: Antigen specificity is unknown.

Flow cytometry had shown expanded CD8+CD57+ cells in the patients chosen for sequencing. Patients had undergone no therapy by the time their blood was sampled. Genomic DNA constituted the template upon which TCR beta VDJ and CDR3 profiling was performed. TCRdb processed the reads anew with MiXCR; each CDR3 protein has one entry. This sample carries a few hundred thousand distinct CDR3 sequences, approximately 80% of them seen once, and the ten largest clones take 35% to 50%. Sequencing was done on a sample of sorted CD4+, CD8+, or CD8+CD57+ T cells (not recorded which) from PBMCs. This TCR derives from a human donor with aplastic anemia. The chain is built from TRBV15 and TRBJ2-5, with D possibly being TRBD1 or TRBD2 (5 bases each). CDR3 in amino acids: CATSGRGLGYKQYF. CDR3 nucleotides: TGTGCCACCAGCGGCCGGGGCCTAGGATACAAGCAGTACTTC.